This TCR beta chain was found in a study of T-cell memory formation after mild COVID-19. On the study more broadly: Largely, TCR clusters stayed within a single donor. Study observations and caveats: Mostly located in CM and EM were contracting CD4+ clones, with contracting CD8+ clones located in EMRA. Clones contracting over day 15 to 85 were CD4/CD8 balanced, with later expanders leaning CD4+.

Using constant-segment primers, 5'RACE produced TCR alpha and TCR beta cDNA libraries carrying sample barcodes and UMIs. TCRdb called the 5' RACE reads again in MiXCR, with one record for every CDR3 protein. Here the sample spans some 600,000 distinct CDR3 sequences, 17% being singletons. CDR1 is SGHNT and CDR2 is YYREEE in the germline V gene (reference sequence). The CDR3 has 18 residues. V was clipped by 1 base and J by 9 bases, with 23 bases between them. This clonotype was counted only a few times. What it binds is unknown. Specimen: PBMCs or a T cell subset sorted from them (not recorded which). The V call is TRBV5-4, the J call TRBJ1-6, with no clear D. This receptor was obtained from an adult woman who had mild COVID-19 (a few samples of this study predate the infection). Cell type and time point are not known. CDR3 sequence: CASSLRQVAQVGGSPLHF. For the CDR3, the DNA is TGTGCCAGCAGCTTGCGCCAGGTTGCGCAAGTCGGCGGTTCACCCCTCCACTTT.